The clone carrying this TCR beta chain showed up many times. This record comes from a study of neurological immune-mediated disorders. One entry per CDR3 protein results from TCRdb running MiXCR on the 5' RACE reads. The sample includes tens of thousands of distinct CDR3 sequences, roughly 13% seen only once; the top ten take roughly 5%. The time point was: longitudinal time-point 2. This CDR3 has 15 amino acids. V lost 2 bases, J lost 3 bases, and 11 bases lay in between. Germline V CDR1 and CDR2: MNHEY, SVGAGI. The receptor was derived from a female donor with HTLV-1-associated myelopathy (HAM/TSP). This rearrangement joins TRBV6-5 to TRBJ2-1; possible D gene TRBD1, 8 bases. Material: PBMCs. The CDR3 is CASSYNRGGYNEQFF. DNA for the CDR3: TGTGCCAGCAGTTACAACAGGGGGGGCTACAATGAGCAGTTCTTC.